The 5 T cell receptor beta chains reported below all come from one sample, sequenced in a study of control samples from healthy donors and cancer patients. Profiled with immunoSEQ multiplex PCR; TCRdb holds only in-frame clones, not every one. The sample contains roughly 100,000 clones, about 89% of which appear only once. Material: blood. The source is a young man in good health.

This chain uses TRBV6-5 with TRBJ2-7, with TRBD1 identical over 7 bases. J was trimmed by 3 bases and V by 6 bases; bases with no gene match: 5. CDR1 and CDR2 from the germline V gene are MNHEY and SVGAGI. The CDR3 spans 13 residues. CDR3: CASSRDRDYEQYF. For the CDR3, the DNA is TGTGCCAGCAGCCGGGACAGAGACTACGAGCAGTACTTC.

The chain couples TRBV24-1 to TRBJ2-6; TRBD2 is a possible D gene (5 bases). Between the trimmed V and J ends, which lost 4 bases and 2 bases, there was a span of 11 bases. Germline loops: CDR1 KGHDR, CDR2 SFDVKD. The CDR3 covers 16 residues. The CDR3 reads CATSEAGTPGANVLTF. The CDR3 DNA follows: TGTGCCACCAGTGAGGCGGGTACCCCTGGGGCCAACGTCCTGACTTTC.

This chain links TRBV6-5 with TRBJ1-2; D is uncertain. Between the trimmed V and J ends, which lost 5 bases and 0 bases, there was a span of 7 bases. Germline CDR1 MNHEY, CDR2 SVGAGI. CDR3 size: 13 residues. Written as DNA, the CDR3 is TGTGCCAGCAGTCTACAGCCTAACTATGGCTACACCTTC. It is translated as CASSLQPNYGYTF.

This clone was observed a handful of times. CDR3 residues: CASSPKRLAGYEQYF. The CDR3 DNA reads as TGTGCCAGCAGCCCCAAAAGACTAGCGGGGTACGAGCAGTACTTC. V gene TRBV7-6 combines with J gene TRBJ2-7; 11 nucleotides match TRBD2. Germline values: CDR1 SGHVS, CDR2 FNYEAQ. This CDR3 is 15 amino acids long. J gave up 4 bases and V 5 bases, and 7 bases lay outside the gene matches.

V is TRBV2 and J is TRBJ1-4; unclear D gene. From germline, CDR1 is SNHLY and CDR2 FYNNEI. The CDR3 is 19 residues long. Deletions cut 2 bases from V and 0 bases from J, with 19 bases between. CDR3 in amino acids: CASSEWATPEPATNEKLFF. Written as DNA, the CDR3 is TGTGCCAGCAGTGAATGGGCGACGCCCGAGCCTGCAACTAATGAAAAACTGTTTTTT.